These 20 T cell receptor beta chains came from one sample sequenced in a study of T cell responses to AZD1222 COVID-19 vaccine (dated by TCRdb to the early 2020s). The library relied on the immunoSEQ multiplex PCR assay. TCRdb limited this immuneACCESS table to in-frame rearrangements with V and J called. A share of clones is missing; checked studies link under half to unresolved V genes, and the rest is unexplained. The sample table records 180,000 or so clones; 85% to 95% of these occur just once. Approximately 0.64% of the sample is held by the ten biggest clonotypes. What this sample's time point label stands for: baseline before first vaccination. The sample consisted of peripheral blood, taken on day 0 of AZD1222 vaccination. The receptors derive from an adult in good health.

J is TRBJ2-7 and V is TRBV30, with 7 bases that match TRBD1. The junction had 8 bases not matched to a gene; V was cut back by 0 bases and J by 3 bases. CDR1 GTSNPN and CDR2 SVGIG come from the germline V gene (reference sequence). The CDR3 runs to 15 residues. The CDR3 here is CAWSVKGADGYEQYF. The CDR3 nucleotides read TGTGCCTGGAGTGTAAAGGGGGCGGACGGCTACGAGCAGTACTTC.

The rearrangement joins TRBV30 to TRBJ1-5; 8 bases align to TRBD1. This CDR3 contains 22 residues. CDR1 is GTSNPN, CDR2 SVGIG, per germline (reference sequence). The trim removed 1 base at V and 1 base at J, leaving 24 bases unmatched. CDR3 amino acids: CAWSGSDRGGGRWRESNQPQHF. The CDR3 DNA reads as TGTGCCTGGAGTGGCTCAGACAGGGGTGGGGGGCGGTGGCGTGAGAGCAATCAGCCCCAGCATTTT. The complete variable domain, with remaining parts taken from reference TRBV30 and TRBJ1-5, reads SQTIHQWPATLVQPVGSPLSLECTVEGTSNPNLYWYRQAAGRGLQLLFYSVGIGQISSEVPQNLSASRPQDRQFILSSKKLLLSDSGFYLCAWSGSDRGGGRWRESNQPQHFGDGTRLSIL.

The chain employs TRBV18 and TRBJ1-2; D remains ambiguous. Germline loops: CDR1 KGHSH, CDR2 LQKENI. The CDR3 totals 14 residues. V was clipped by 3 bases and J by 4 bases, with 12 bases between them. CDR3 protein: CASSPSTDLYGYTF. DNA of the CDR3: TGTGCCAGCTCACCGAGTACGGACCTCTATGGCTACACCTTC.

The rearrangement links TRBV6-5 to TRBJ1-1; the D is unclear. This CDR3 has 15 residues. V was shortened by 4 bases and J by 0 bases, with 12 bases between the two germline ends. In germline, CDR1 is MNHEY, CDR2 SVGAGI. CDR3 sequence (DNA): TGTGCCAGCAGTTTAAGCGGACCCATGAACACTGAAGCTTTCTTT. Encoded protein: CASSLSGPMNTEAFF.

The J gene is TRBJ2-1, the V gene TRBV4-1; D gene unclear. This CDR3 spans 12 amino acids. Germline CDR1 is MGHRA and CDR2 is YSYEKL. Trimming removed 1 base from V and 9 bases from J, with 7 bases in between. The CDR3, as DNA: TGCGCCAGCAGCCAAGCACCATCTGAGCAGTTCTTC. It yields the protein CASSQAPSEQFF.

V is TRBV30 and J is TRBJ1-5, with TRBD1 matching 7 bases. In germline, CDR1 is GTSNPN, CDR2 SVGIG (reference sequence). With 5 bases clipped from V and 4 bases from J, the junction kept 5 bases outside the gene matches. This CDR3 is built from 13 residues. Written as DNA, the CDR3 is TGTGCCTGGGGACAGGCGATGAATCAGCCCCAGCATTTT. Translation gives CAWGQAMNQPQHF.

V is TRBV5-1 and J is TRBJ2-5; 9 nucleotides match TRBD2. CDR3 size: 16 residues. Germline CDR1 reads SGHRS; CDR2 reads YFSETQ. The V and J ends lost 0 bases and 1 base, in that order; junction bases with no gene match: 4. The CDR3, as DNA: TGCGCCAGCAGCTTGGGGCCTAGCGGGGCCCAAGAGACCCAGTACTTC. Residues: CASSLGPSGAQETQYF.

The chain is built from TRBV4-1 and TRBJ2-3; unclear D gene. This CDR3 comprises 15 residues. V gave up 0 bases and J gave up 2 bases, with 9 bases separating them. Looked up from germline, CDR1 is MGHRA and CDR2 is YSYEKL. Here the CDR3 DNA reads TGCGCCAGCAGCCAAGAGGGATCTGTCACAGATACGCAGTATTTT. Amino acids: CASSQEGSVTDTQYF.

The chain uses TRBV20-1 and TRBJ1-2; D remains unclear. This CDR3 contains 11 residues. Germline CDR1 reads DFQATT; CDR2 reads SNEGSKA (reference sequence). Deletions cut 3 bases from V and 8 bases from J, with 10 bases between. The CDR3 DNA follows: TGCAGTGCTAGCACGGGTGTAGGCTACACCTTC. Protein product: CSASTGVGYTF.

The CDR3 DNA reads TGCGCCAGCAGCCAAGATTCCGTAGAGGTCATTTCTGGAAACACCATATATTTT. Amino acids: CASSQDSVEVISGNTIYF. The V call is TRBV4-1, the J call TRBJ1-3; D gene unclear. From germline, CDR1 is MGHRA and CDR2 YSYEKL. Trimming pared 0 bases from V and 1 base from J, leaving 16 bases between. This CDR3 contains 18 residues.

The chain links TRBV7-9 to TRBJ1-1, with 8 nucleotides matching TRBD1. Germline-derived CDR1 and CDR2 are SEHNR and FQNEAQ (reference sequence). This CDR3 contains 15 residues. V was pared by 5 bases and J by 5 bases, with 10 bases of the junction left unmatched. Here the CDR3 DNA reads TGTGCCAGCAGCCCTGGGACAGGTTGGAGTACTGAAGCTTTCTTT. It yields the protein CASSPGTGWSTEAFF.

This sequence joins TRBV5-1 and TRBJ2-2; D is possibly TRBD1 (5 bases). V was cut by 5 bases and J by 0 bases, with 14 bases left in between. Germline CDR1 reads SGHRS; CDR2 reads YFSETQ. The CDR3 totals 16 residues. The DNA for the CDR3 is TGCGCCAGCAGTAGTAAAAGGGGTACGAACACCGGGGAGCTGTTTTTT. It is translated as CASSSKRGTNTGELFF.

The chain recombines TRBV4-1 with TRBJ1-5; a possible D gene is TRBD1 (5 bases). The length of the CDR3 is 16 residues. Germline V CDR1 and CDR2: MGHRA, YSYEKL. Trimming took off 0 bases at V and 0 bases at J, with 9 bases between the two ends. In DNA form, the CDR3 reads TGCGCCAGCAGCCAAGATGGGGGTTATAGCAATCAGCCCCAGCATTTT. Its protein product is CASSQDGGYSNQPQHF.

The chain recombines TRBV18 with TRBJ2-7; TRBD1 agrees at 7 bases. The CDR3 has 15 residues. CDR1 KGHSH and CDR2 LQKENI come from the germline V gene. V lost 6 bases and J lost 7; bases outside the gene matches: 15. CDR3 coding DNA: TGTGCCAGCTCCCACCGTCAAGGACAGGCTCGGGAGCAGTACTTC. The encoded protein is CASSHRQGQAREQYF. Looking up the rest from reference TRBV18 and TRBJ2-7 gives the full variable domain: NAGVMQNPRHLVRRRGQEARLRCSPMKGHSHVYWYRQLPEEGLKFMVYLQKENIIDESGMPKERFSAEFPKEGPSILRIQQVVRGDSAAYFCASSHRQGQAREQYFGPGTRLTVT.

The V call is TRBV5-1, the J call TRBJ1-3, with D unresolved. The length of the CDR3 is 17 residues. CDR1 is SGHRS, CDR2 YFSETQ, per germline. The V and J ends lost 0 bases and 0 bases respectively, with 13 bases between them. The CDR3 region is CASSLDGRTISGNTIYF. The CDR3 nucleotides read TGCGCCAGCAGCTTGGACGGCAGGACTATCTCTGGAAACACCATATATTTT.

The chain couples TRBV12-3 or TRBV12-4 to TRBJ2-2; D uncertain. CDR3 size: 12 residues. Trimming removed 2 bases from V and 7 bases from J, with 5 bases in between. CDR3 DNA: TGTGCCAGCAGTTTACCGGTCGGGGAGCTGTTTTTT. Translating gives CASSLPVGELFF.

V and J are TRBV27 and TRBJ2-7; 8 bases are a match to TRBD1. After removal of 4 bases from V and 4 bases from J, the junction contained 6 bases not matched to a gene. The CDR3 loop spans 14 amino acids. Per germline, CDR1 MNHEY and CDR2 SMNVEV (reference sequence). In DNA form, the CDR3 reads TGTGCCAGCAGTTCCTGGACAGGGTTGTACGAGCAGTACTTC. Its protein product is CASSSWTGLYEQYF.

The rearrangement joins TRBV6-5 to TRBJ1-2; tentative D call: TRBD1 (5 bases). The CDR3 loop spans 13 amino acids. The germline V gene has CDR1 MNHEY and CDR2 SVGAGI. The V gene lost 2 bases and the J gene lost 7 bases, with 11 bases spanning the gap. CDR3 coding DNA: TGTGCCAGCAGTTACAAGGGGACGGTTGGCTACACCTTC. It codes for CASSYKGTVGYTF.

The gene calls are TRBV9 and TRBJ2-1; 8 nucleotides line up with TRBD2. Losses at the gene ends were 4 bases for V and 9 bases for J; bases not matched to a gene: 6. The CDR3 is 13 residues long. Germline CDR1 SGDLS, CDR2 YYNGEE. CDR3 sequence: CASSPGLAGEQFF. The DNA of the CDR3 is TGTGCCAGCAGCCCCGGGCTAGCGGGTGAGCAGTTCTTC.

The rearrangement joins TRBV20-1 to TRBJ2-1; 7 bases line up with TRBD2. Germline lookup yields CDR1 DFQATT and CDR2 SNEGSKA (reference sequence). This CDR3 has 13 residues. V was pared by 3 bases and J by 7 bases, with 6 bases of the junction left unmatched. CDR3 sequence: CSASRGEWNEQFF. In DNA, the CDR3 is TGCAGTGCTAGTCGGGGGGAGTGGAATGAGCAGTTCTTC.